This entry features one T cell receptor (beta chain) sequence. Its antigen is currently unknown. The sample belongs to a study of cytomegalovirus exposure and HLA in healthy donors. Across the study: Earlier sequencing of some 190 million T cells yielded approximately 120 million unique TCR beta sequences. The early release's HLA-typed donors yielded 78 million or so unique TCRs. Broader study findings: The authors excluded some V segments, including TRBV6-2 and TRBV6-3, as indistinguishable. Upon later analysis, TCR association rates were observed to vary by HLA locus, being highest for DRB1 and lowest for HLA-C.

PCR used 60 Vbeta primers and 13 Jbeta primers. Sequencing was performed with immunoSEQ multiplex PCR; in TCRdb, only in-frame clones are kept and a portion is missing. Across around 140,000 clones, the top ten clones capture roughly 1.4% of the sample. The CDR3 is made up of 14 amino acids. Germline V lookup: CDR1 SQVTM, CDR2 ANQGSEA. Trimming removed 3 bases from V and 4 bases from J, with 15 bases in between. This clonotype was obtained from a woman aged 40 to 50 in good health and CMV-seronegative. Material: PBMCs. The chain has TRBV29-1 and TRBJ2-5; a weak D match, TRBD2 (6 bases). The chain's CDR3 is CSVEVEGKGETQYF. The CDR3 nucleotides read TGCAGCGTTGAGGTGGAGGGAAAGGGAGAGACCCAGTACTTC.